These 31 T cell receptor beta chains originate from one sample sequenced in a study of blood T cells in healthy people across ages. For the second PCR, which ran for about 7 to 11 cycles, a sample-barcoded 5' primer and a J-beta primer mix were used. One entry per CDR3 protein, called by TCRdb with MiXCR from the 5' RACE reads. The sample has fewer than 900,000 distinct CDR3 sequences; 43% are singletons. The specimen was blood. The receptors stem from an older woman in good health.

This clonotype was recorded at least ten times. The CDR3 bases are TGCAGTGCTAGAGAACGGTCTTCCGGGGCCAACGTCCTGACTTTC. This encodes CSARERSSGANVLTF. V usage is TRBV20-1 and J usage is TRBJ2-6; no clear D. This CDR3 is built from 15 residues. The ends were cut back, 0 bases at V and 4 bases at J, with 10 bases in the middle. Germline V gene data show CDR1 as DFQATT and CDR2 as SNEGSKA (reference sequence).

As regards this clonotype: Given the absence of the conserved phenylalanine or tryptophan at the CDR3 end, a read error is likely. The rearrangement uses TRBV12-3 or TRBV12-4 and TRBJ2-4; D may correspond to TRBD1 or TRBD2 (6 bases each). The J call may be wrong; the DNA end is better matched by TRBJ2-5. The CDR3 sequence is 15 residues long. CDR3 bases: TGTGCCAGCAGCACACAGGGACTGGGCCAAGAGACCCAGTACTAC. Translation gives CASSTQGLGQETQYY.

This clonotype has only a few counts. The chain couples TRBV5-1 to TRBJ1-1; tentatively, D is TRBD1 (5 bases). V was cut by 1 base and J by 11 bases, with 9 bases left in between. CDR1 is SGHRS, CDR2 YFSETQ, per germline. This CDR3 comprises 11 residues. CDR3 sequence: CASSLSGRAFF. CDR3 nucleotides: TGCGCCAGCAGCTTGTCAGGGCGGGCTTTCTTT.

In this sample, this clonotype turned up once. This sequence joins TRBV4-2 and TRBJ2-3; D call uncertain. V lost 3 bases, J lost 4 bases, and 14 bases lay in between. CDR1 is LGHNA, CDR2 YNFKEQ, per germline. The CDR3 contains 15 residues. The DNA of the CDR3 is TGTGCCAGCAGCCAGGCCTCCAGAGTGTCAGATACGCAGTATTTT. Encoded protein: CASSQASRVSDTQYF.

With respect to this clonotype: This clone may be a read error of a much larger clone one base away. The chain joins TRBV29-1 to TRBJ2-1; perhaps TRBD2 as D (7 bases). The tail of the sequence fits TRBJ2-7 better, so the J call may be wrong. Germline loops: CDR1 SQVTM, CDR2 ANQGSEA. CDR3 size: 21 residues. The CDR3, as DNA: TGCAGCGTTAGAAGGAGTGAGGTGTTGGGGGGGATAAGGGGGTCCTACAATGAGCAGTACTTC. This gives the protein CSVRRSEVLGGIRGSYNEQYF.

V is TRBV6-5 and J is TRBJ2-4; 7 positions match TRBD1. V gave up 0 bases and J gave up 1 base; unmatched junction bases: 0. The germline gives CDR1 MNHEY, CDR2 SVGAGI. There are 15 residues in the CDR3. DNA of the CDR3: TGTGCCAGCAGTTACTCGGGACAGGCCAAAAACATTCAGTACTTC. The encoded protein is CASSYSGQAKNIQYF.

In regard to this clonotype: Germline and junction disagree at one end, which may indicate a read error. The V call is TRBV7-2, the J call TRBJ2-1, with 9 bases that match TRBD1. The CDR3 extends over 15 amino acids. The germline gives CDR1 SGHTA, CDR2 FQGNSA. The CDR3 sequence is CASSLNRGQYNEQFF. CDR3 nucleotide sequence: TGTGCCAGTAGCTTGAACAGGGGGCAGTACAATGAGCAGTTCTTC.

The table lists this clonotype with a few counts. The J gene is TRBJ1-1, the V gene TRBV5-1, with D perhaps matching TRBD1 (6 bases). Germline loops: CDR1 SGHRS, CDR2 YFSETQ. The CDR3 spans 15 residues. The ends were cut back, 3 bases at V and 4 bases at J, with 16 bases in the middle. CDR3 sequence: CASSSSGAVRTEAFF. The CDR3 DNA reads TGCGCCAGCAGCTCCTCGGGGGCCGTACGCACTGAAGCTTTCTTT. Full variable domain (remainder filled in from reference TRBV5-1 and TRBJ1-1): KAGVTQTPRYLIKTRGQQVTLSCSPISGHRSVSWYQQTPGQGLQFLFEYFSETQRNKGNFPGRFSGRQFSNSRSEMNVSTLELGDSALYLCASSSSGAVRTEAFFGQGTRLTVV.

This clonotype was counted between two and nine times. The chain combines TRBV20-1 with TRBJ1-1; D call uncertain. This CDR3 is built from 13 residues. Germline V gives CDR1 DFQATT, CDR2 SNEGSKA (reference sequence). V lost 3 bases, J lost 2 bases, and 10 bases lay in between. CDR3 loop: CSASLRGNTEAFF. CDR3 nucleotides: TGCAGTGCTAGTTTGCGAGGCAACACTGAAGCTTTCTTT.

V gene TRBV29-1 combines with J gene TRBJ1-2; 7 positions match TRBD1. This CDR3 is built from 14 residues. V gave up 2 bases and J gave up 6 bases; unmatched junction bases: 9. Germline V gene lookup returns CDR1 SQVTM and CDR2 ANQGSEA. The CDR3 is CSVESLGRGHGYTF. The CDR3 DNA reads TGCAGCGTTGAATCCTTGGGAAGGGGGCATGGCTACACCTTC.

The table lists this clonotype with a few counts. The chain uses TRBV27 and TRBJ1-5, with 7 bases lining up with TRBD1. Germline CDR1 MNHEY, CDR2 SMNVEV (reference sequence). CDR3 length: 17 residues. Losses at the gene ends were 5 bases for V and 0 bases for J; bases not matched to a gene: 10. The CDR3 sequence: CASSRQGFGNSNQPQHF. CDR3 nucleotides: TGTGCCAGCAGTAGACAGGGCTTCGGGAATAGCAATCAGCCCCAGCATTTT.

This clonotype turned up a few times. CDR3 region: CASTMTSGFRTDTQYF. The CDR3 coding sequence is TGTGCCAGCACCATGACTAGCGGGTTTCGCACAGATACGCAGTATTTT. The chain couples TRBV12-3 or TRBV12-4 to TRBJ2-3; 10 bases fit TRBD2. The length of the CDR3 is 16 residues. Germline trimming cut 7 bases from V and 1 base from J; bases unmatched to any gene: 8.

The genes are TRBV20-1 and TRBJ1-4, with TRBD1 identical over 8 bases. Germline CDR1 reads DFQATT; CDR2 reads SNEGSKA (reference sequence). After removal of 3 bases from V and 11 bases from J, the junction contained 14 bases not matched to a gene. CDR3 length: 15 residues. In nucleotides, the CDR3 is TGCAGTGCTAGGGATGAAACAGGGGGTGGGGAGAAACTGTTTTTT. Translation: CSARDETGGGEKLFF.

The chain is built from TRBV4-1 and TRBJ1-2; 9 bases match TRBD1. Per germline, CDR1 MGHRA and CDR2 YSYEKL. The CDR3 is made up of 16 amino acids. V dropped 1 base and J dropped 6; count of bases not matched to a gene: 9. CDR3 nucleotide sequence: TGCGCCAGCAGCCAAGGCAACAGGGGGCCTCTTAATGGCTACACCTTC. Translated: CASSQGNRGPLNGYTF.

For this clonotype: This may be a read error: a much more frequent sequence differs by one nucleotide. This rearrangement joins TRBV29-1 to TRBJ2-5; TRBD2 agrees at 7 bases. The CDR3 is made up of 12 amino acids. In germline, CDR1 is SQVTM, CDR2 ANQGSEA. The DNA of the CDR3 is TGCAGCGTTTCTAGCGGCCAAGGGACCCAGTACTTC. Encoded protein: CSVSSGQGTQYF.

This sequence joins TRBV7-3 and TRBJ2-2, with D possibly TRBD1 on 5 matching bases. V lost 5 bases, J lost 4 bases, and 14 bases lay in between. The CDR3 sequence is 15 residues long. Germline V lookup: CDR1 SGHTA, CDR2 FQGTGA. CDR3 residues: CASSGGRTSTGELFF. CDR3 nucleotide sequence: TGTGCCAGCAGCGGCGGACGGACAAGCACCGGGGAGCTGTTTTTT.

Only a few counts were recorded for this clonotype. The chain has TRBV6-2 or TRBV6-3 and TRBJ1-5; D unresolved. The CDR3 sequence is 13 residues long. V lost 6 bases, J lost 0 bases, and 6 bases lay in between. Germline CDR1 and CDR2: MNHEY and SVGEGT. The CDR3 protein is CASRDISNQPQHF. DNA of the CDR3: TGTGCCAGCAGAGACATTAGCAATCAGCCCCAGCATTTT.

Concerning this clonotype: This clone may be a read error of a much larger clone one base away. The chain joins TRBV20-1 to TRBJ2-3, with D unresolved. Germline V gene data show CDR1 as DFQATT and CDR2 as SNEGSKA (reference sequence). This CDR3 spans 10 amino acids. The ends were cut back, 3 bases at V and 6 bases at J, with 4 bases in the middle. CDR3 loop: CSASRDTQYF. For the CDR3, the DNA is TGCAGTGCTAGCAGGGATACGCAGTATTTT.

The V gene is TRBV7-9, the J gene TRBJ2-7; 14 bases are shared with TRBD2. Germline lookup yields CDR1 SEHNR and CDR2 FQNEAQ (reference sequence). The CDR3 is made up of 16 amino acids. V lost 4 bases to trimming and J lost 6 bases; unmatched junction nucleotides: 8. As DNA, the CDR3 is TGTGCCAGCAGCTCCGGGACTAGCGGGAGTGCGGGCGAGCAGTACTTC. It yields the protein CASSSGTSGSAGEQYF.

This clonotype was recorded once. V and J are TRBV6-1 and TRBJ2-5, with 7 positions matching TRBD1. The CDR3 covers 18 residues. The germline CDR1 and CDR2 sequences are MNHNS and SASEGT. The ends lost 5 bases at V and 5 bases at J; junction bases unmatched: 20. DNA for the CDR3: TGTGCCAGCAGTCCGCACTTACCGGGACAGACCGCCTTCGAGACCCAGTACTTC. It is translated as CASSPHLPGQTAFETQYF.

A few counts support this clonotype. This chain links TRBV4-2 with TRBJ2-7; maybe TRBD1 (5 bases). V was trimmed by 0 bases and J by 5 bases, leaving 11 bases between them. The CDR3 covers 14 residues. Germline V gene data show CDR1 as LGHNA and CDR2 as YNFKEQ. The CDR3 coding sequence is TGTGCCAGCAGCCAAGAATTCAGGGTCGACGAGCAGTACTTC. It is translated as CASSQEFRVDEQYF.

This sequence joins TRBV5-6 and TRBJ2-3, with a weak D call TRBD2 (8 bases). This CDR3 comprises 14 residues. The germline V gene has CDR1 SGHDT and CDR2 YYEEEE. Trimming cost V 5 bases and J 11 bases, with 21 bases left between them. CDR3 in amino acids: CASSYRGVGTRQYF. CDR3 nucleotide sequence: TGTGCCAGCAGTTACAGGGGAGTCGGGACTAGGCAGTATTTT.

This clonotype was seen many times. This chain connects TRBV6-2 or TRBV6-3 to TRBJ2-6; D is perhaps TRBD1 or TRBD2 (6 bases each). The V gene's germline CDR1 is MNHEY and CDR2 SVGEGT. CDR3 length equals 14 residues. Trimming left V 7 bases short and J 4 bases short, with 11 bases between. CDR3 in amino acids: CASTSGAGANVLTF. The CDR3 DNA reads TGTGCCAGCACGTCGGGGGCCGGGGCCAACGTCCTGACTTTC.

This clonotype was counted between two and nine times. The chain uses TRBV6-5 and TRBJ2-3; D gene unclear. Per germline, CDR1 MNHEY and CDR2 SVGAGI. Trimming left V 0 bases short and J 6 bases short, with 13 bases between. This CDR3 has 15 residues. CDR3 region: CASSYSVPGLDTQYF. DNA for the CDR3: TGTGCCAGCAGTTACTCTGTTCCTGGGCTCGATACGCAGTATTTT.

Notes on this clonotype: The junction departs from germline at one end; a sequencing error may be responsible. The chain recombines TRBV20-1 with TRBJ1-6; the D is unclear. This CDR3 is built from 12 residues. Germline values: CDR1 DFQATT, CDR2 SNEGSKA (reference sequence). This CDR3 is CSARKPNSPPHF. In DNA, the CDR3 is TGCAGTGCTAGGAAGCCAAATTCACCCCCCCACTTT.

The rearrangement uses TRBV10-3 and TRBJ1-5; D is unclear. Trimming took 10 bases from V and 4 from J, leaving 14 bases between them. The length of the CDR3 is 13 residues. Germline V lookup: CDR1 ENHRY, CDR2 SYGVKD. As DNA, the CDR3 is TGTGCCACGTCAACGGGATTAAATCAGCCCCAGCATTTT. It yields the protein CATSTGLNQPQHF.

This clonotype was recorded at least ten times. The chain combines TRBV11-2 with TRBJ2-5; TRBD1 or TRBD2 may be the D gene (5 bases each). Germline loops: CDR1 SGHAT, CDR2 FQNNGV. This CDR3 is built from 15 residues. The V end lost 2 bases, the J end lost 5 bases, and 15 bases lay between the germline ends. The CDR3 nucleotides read TGTGCCAGCAGCTTACGTTCGGGACCCCTGGAGACCCAGTACTTC. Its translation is CASSLRSGPLETQYF.

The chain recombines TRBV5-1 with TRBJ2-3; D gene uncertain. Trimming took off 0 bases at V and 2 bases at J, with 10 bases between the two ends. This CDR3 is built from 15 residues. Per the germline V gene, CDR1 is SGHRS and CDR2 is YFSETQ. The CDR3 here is CASSLAGYPTDTQYF. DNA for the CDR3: TGCGCCAGCAGCTTGGCCGGCTACCCCACAGATACGCAGTATTTT.

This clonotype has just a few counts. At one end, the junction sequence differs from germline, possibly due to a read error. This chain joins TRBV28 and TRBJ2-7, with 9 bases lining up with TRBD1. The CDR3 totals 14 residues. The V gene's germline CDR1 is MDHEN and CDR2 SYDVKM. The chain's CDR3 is CAGSPGQGTHEQYF. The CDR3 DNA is TGTGCCGGCAGTCCGGGACAGGGAACCCACGAGCAGTACTTC.

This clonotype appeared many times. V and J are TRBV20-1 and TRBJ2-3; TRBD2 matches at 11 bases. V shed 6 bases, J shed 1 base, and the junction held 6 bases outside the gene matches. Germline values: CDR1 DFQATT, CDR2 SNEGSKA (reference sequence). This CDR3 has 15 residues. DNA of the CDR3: TGCAGTGCACAAACTAGCGGGAGTGGCACAGATACGCAGTATTTT. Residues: CSAQTSGSGTDTQYF.

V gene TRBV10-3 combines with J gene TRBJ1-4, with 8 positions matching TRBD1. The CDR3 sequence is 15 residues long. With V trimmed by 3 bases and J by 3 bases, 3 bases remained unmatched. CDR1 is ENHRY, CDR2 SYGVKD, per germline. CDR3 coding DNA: TGTGCCATCAGTGACCACAGGGGGGCTAATGAAAAACTGTTTTTT. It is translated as CAISDHRGANEKLFF.